This is a list of T cell receptor beta chains from one sample in a study of cytomegalovirus exposure and HLA in healthy donors. Using immunoSEQ multiplex PCR, the repertoire was profiled, and TCRdb retains in-frame clones only, with some absent. The sample yields 70,000 to 90,000 clones, 63% seen once. Sequenced sample: PBMCs. The receptors derive from a woman in her thirties or forties in good health and CMV-seropositive. The CDR3 runs from the conserved cysteine through the conserved F or W. D genes are given only for firm matches. Only some rows state a clone size, as once, few, many or a class for expanded clones.

D gene: .; V gene: TRBV19; clone size: .; J gene: TRBJ2-3; CDR3 DNA: TGTGCCAGTAGTACTAGAATAGACACAGATACGCAGTATTTT; CDR3 protein: CASSTRIDTDTQYF
D gene: .; V gene: TRBV5-4; clone size: few; J gene: TRBJ2-6; CDR3 DNA: TGTGCCAGCAGCAAGGACGGGACTTCTGGGGCCAACGTCCTGACTTTC; CDR3 protein: CASSKDGTSGANVLTF
D gene: .; V gene: TRBV28; clone size: .; J gene: TRBJ2-7; CDR3 DNA: TGTGCCAGCAATACTAGCCCGGTATTATCCTACGAGCAGTACTTC; CDR3 protein: CASNTSPVLSYEQYF
D gene: .; V gene: TRBV4-3; clone size: .; J gene: TRBJ1-2; CDR3 DNA: TGCGCCAGCAGCCAAGATGTCAGGATTTTATATGGCTACACCTTC; CDR3 protein: CASSQDVRILYGYTF
D gene: .; V gene: TRBV19; clone size: .; J gene: TRBJ1-1; CDR3 DNA: TGTGCCAGTATGGAGCTTATGAACACTGAAGCTTTCTTT; CDR3 protein: CASMELMNTEAFF
D gene: TRBD2; V gene: TRBV27; clone size: .; J gene: TRBJ2-3; CDR3 DNA: TGTGCCAGCAGTTCCTCTCTTCTAGCGGGAGGGAGCACAGATACGCAGTATTTT; CDR3 protein: CASSSSLLAGGSTDTQYF
D gene: TRBD2; V gene: TRBV6-1; clone size: .; J gene: TRBJ2-7; CDR3 DNA: TGTGCCAGCAGTCCCTGGACTAGCGGGAGGGCAGAGCAGTACTTC; CDR3 protein: CASSPWTSGRAEQYF
D gene: .; V gene: TRBV5-1; clone size: .; J gene: TRBJ2-2; CDR3 DNA: TGCGCCAGCCGAGAGGCCCCGGTGGGCGGGGAGCTGTTTTTT; CDR3 protein: CASREAPVGGELFF
D gene: .; V gene: TRBV18; clone size: .; J gene: TRBJ1-4; CDR3 DNA: TGTGCCAGCTCACCATCGGGGTCAGCTAATGAAAAACTGTTTTTT; CDR3 protein: CASSPSGSANEKLFF
D gene: TRBD2; V gene: TRBV5-6; clone size: .; J gene: TRBJ2-7; CDR3 DNA: TGTGCCAGCAGCTTGTTCCAGCGGGAGATATACGAGCAGTACTTC; CDR3 protein: CASSLFQREIYEQYF
D gene: TRBD1; V gene: TRBV28; clone size: .; J gene: TRBJ1-2; CDR3 DNA: TGTGCCACGACGACAGGGAACTATGGCTACACCTTC; CDR3 protein: CATTTGNYGYTF
D gene: TRBD2; V gene: TRBV5-1; clone size: .; J gene: TRBJ2-7; CDR3 DNA: TGCGCCAGCAGCAAGACTAGCGGGAGCTCCTACGAGCAGTACTTC; CDR3 protein: CASSKTSGSSYEQYF
D gene: TRBD2; V gene: TRBV4-2; clone size: .; J gene: TRBJ2-7; CDR3 DNA: TGTGCCAGCAGCCCAGGACTAGCGGGGGGCCGGAGCGAGCAGTACTTC; CDR3 protein: CASSPGLAGGRSEQYF
D gene: TRBD1; V gene: TRBV2; clone size: .; J gene: TRBJ1-5; CDR3 DNA: TGTGCCAGCAAACAGGGGGCTTGGCAGCCCCAGCATTTT; CDR3 protein: CASKQGAWQPQHF
D gene: TRBD2; V gene: TRBV18; clone size: once; J gene: TRBJ2-3; CDR3 DNA: TGTGCCAGCTCACCCCGGGGGGGTTCGGATACGCAGTATTTT; CDR3 protein: CASSPRGGSDTQYF
D gene: .; V gene: TRBV9; clone size: .; J gene: TRBJ2-1; CDR3 DNA: TGTGCCAGCAGCGTAGTTGGCGGGGCAAGCTCCTACAATGAGCAGTTCTTC; CDR3 protein: CASSVVGGASSYNEQFF
D gene: .; V gene: TRBV7-2; clone size: few; J gene: TRBJ2-7; CDR3 DNA: TGTGCCAGCAGCTTAGTTGTAGACTACGAGCAGTACTTC; CDR3 protein: CASSLVVDYEQYF
D gene: .; V gene: TRBV19; clone size: .; J gene: TRBJ2-7; CDR3 DNA: TGTGCCAGTAGTATAGGGCGGGCGACCTACGAGCAGTACTTC; CDR3 protein: CASSIGRATYEQYF
D gene: TRBD2; V gene: TRBV10-2; clone size: .; J gene: TRBJ2-1; CDR3 DNA: TGCGCCAGCAGCCCGACTAGCGGGAAAGGAAACAATGAGCAGTTCTTC; CDR3 protein: CASSPTSGKGNNEQFF
D gene: .; V gene: TRBV7-2; clone size: few; J gene: TRBJ1-3; CDR3 DNA: TGTGCCAGCAGCCCCGCTGGAAACACCATATATTTT; CDR3 protein: CASSPAGNTIYF
D gene: .; V gene: TRBV4-3; clone size: .; J gene: TRBJ1-1; CDR3 DNA: TGCGCCAGCAGCCAAGATCAGGGCGTAGTTACTGAAGCTTTCTTT; CDR3 protein: CASSQDQGVVTEAFF
D gene: TRBD1; V gene: TRBV6-5; clone size: once; J gene: TRBJ2-7; CDR3 DNA: TGTGCCAGCAGACGCCGGGACAGGGACGACGAGCAGTACTTC; CDR3 protein: CASRRRDRDDEQYF
D gene: .; V gene: TRBV6-1; clone size: few; J gene: TRBJ1-1; CDR3 DNA: TGTGCCAGCAGTGAAGCCCCAGGGTGGGTGAACACTGAAGCTTTCTTT; CDR3 protein: CASSEAPGWVNTEAFF
D gene: TRBD2; V gene: TRBV28; clone size: .; J gene: TRBJ2-3; CDR3 DNA: TGTGCCAGCAGCCCCCTGCGGTCTAGCGGAATCACAGATACGCAGTATTTT; CDR3 protein: CASSPLRSSGITDTQYF
D gene: .; V gene: TRBV6-1; clone size: .; J gene: TRBJ1-2; CDR3 DNA: TGTGCCAGCAGTGAAGCAGTACTATATGGCTACACCTTC; CDR3 protein: CASSEAVLYGYTF
D gene: TRBD1; V gene: TRBV27; clone size: .; J gene: TRBJ1-2; CDR3 DNA: TGTGCCAGCGGAACCCGGGACAGGGTCGCGCAAGGCTACACCTTC; CDR3 protein: CASGTRDRVAQGYTF
D gene: TRBD2; V gene: TRBV11-3; clone size: .; J gene: TRBJ2-1; CDR3 DNA: TGTGCCAGCAGCTTTCGGGTAGCGGGAGGATCCTACAATGAGCAGTTCTTC; CDR3 protein: CASSFRVAGGSYNEQFF
D gene: .; V gene: TRBV15; clone size: .; J gene: TRBJ2-7; CDR3 DNA: TGTGCCACCAGCAGAGATCCTGGAGCCTACGAGCAGTACTTC; CDR3 protein: CATSRDPGAYEQYF
D gene: TRBD2; V gene: TRBV6-5; clone size: once; J gene: TRBJ2-7; CDR3 DNA: TGTGCCAGCAGTTACTCGATACTAGCGGCCTACGAGCAGTACTTC; CDR3 protein: CASSYSILAAYEQYF
D gene: TRBD1; V gene: TRBV27; clone size: few; J gene: TRBJ1-4; CDR3 DNA: TGTGCCAGCAGTTTATCCGCGTCAACCGGGCTTGTAGGACAGGGTATAAGTGAAAAACTGTTTTTT; CDR3 protein: CASSLSASTGLVGQGISEKLFF
D gene: TRBD1; V gene: TRBV28; clone size: .; J gene: TRBJ1-4; CDR3 DNA: TGTGCCAGCAGTTTCGACAGGGGAAGCGAAAAACTGTTTTTT; CDR3 protein: CASSFDRGSEKLFF
D gene: .; V gene: TRBV14; clone size: once; J gene: TRBJ2-6; CDR3 DNA: TGTGCCAGCAGCGCTTTCCGAGACTCTGGGGCCAACGTCCTGACTTTC; CDR3 protein: CASSAFRDSGANVLTF
D gene: .; V gene: TRBV4-3; clone size: .; J gene: TRBJ2-4; CDR3 DNA: TGCGCCAGCAGCCAAGAGCGAAGCTATCAAAACATTCAGTACTTC; CDR3 protein: CASSQERSYQNIQYF
D gene: .; V gene: TRBV30; clone size: .; J gene: TRBJ1-5; CDR3 DNA: TGTGCCTGGAGTGAACAGGTTAATCAGCCCCAGCATTTT; CDR3 protein: CAWSEQVNQPQHF
D gene: TRBD2; V gene: TRBV7-2; clone size: .; J gene: TRBJ2-5; CDR3 DNA: TGTGCCAGCAGCTTAGAGGGGACTAGCGGGAGAGGCCAGTACTTC; CDR3 protein: CASSLEGTSGRGQYF
D gene: .; V gene: TRBV28; clone size: .; J gene: TRBJ2-3; CDR3 DNA: TGTGCCAGCAGTTTACAGGGCCCTAGCACAGATACGCAGTATTTT; CDR3 protein: CASSLQGPSTDTQYF
D gene: TRBD1; V gene: TRBV19; clone size: .; J gene: TRBJ1-2; CDR3 DNA: TGTGCCAGTAGTTATTCCGGGACAGGGGATAGCTATGGCTACACCTTC; CDR3 protein: CASSYSGTGDSYGYTF
D gene: .; V gene: TRBV7-9; clone size: few; J gene: TRBJ2-3; CDR3 DNA: TGTGCCAGCAGCTTAGGACAGCGCACAGATACGCAGTATTTT; CDR3 protein: CASSLGQRTDTQYF
D gene: .; V gene: TRBV4-2; clone size: .; J gene: TRBJ1-3; CDR3 DNA: TGTGCCAGCAGCCCCTCGGAAGGCAGGGATGGAAACACCATATATTTT; CDR3 protein: CASSPSEGRDGNTIYF
D gene: .; V gene: TRBV5-1; clone size: .; J gene: TRBJ2-6; CDR3 DNA: TGCGCCAGCAGCTGGAATCTATTCTATGGAGACTCTGGGGCCAACGTCCTGACTTTC; CDR3 protein: CASSWNLFYGDSGANVLTF
D gene: TRBD1; V gene: TRBV19; clone size: .; J gene: TRBJ1-1; CDR3 DNA: TGTGCCAGTAGTAATTCAGGGGGGAACACTGAAGCTTTCTTT; CDR3 protein: CASSNSGGNTEAFF
D gene: .; V gene: TRBV7-6; clone size: .; J gene: TRBJ2-3; CDR3 DNA: TGTGCCAGCAGCTTAGGGGGGGGGCTCACAGATACGCAGTATTTT; CDR3 protein: CASSLGGGLTDTQYF
D gene: TRBD2; V gene: TRBV6-5; clone size: .; J gene: TRBJ2-1; CDR3 DNA: TGTGCCAGCAGTTACTCCGCGGGCACTGGGGAGGGTGAGCAGTTCTTC; CDR3 protein: CASSYSAGTGEGEQFF
D gene: TRBD1; V gene: TRBV7-2; clone size: .; J gene: TRBJ2-7; CDR3 DNA: TGTGCCAGCAGCTTAGCCGAGGGACAGGGGCGGGTGGGGCAGTACTTC; CDR3 protein: CASSLAEGQGRVGQYF
D gene: .; V gene: TRBV2; clone size: few; J gene: TRBJ1-2; CDR3 DNA: TGTGCCAGCAGTGAAGCTCGGGAGACAGTACGGGGCTACACCTTC; CDR3 protein: CASSEARETVRGYTF
D gene: .; V gene: TRBV7-7; clone size: .; J gene: TRBJ2-3; CDR3 DNA: TGTGCCAGCAGCTTAGATGGCCGCACGCAGTATTTT; CDR3 protein: CASSLDGRTQYF